This entry features one T cell receptor (beta chain) sequence. The method was immunoSEQ multiplex PCR; TCRdb's version includes in-frame clones alone and lacks a portion of them. The sample lists about 350,000 clones; about 90% were seen once. The data stem from a study of blood T cell repertoires in COVID-19. CDR3 length: 13 residues. Trimming stripped 3 bases from V and 5 bases from J, with 10 bases between. The germline gives CDR1 SGHTA, CDR2 FQGNSA. V is TRBV7-2 and J is TRBJ1-2; no firm D call. This TCR was sampled from a woman between 25 and 40 years old who had been exposed to COVID-19. Specimen: PBMCs or T cells enriched from blood (not recorded which). The CDR3 DNA sequence: TGTGCCAGCAGCTTGCAGGCCGAATATGGCTACACCTTC. This encodes CASSLQAEYGYTF.